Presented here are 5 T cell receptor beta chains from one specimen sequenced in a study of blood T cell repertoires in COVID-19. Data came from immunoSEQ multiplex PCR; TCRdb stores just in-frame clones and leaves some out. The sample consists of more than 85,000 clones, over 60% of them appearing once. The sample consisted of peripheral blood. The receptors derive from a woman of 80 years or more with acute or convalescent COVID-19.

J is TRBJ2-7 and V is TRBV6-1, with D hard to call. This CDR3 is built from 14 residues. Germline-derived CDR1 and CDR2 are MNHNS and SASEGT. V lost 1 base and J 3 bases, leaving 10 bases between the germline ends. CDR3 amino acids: CASSEGPLLYEQYF. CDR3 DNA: TGTGCCAGCAGTGAAGGGCCTCTCCTCTACGAGCAGTACTTC.

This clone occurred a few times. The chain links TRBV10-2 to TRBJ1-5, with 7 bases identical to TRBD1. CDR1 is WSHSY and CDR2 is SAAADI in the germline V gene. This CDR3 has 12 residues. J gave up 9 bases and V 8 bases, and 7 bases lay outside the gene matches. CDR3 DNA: TGCGCCAGCGGGACAGAGAGAATGCCCCAGCATTTT. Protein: CASGTERMPQHF.

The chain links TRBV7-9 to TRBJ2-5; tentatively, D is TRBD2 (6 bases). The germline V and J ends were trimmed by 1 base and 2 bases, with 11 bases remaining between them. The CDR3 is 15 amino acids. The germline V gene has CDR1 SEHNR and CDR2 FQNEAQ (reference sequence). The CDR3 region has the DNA TGTGCCAGCAGCTTAGGGGGGGTTCGTCAAGAGACCCAGTACTTC. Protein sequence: CASSLGGVRQETQYF.

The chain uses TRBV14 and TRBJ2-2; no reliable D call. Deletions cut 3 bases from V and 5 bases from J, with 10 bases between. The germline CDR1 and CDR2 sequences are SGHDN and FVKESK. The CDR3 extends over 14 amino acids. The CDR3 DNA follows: TGTGCCAGCAGCCATTCCACTAAGACCGGGGAGCTGTTTTTT. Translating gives CASSHSTKTGELFF.

CDR3 protein: CASSSAYSYNEQFF. The CDR3 nucleotides are TGCGCCAGCTCAAGCGCTTACTCCTACAATGAGCAGTTCTTC. V is TRBV5-1 and J is TRBJ2-1; D unresolved. This CDR3 is built from 14 residues. Germline V gene lookup returns CDR1 SGHRS and CDR2 YFSETQ. Trimming took off 7 bases at V and 0 bases at J, with 11 bases between the two ends. The variable domain in full, with the rest retrieved from reference TRBV5-1 and TRBJ2-1, is KAGVTQTPRYLIKTRGQQVTLSCSPISGHRSVSWYQQTPGQGLQFLFEYFSETQRNKGNFPGRFSGRQFSNSRSEMNVSTLELGDSALYLCASSSAYSYNEQFFGPGTRLTVL.